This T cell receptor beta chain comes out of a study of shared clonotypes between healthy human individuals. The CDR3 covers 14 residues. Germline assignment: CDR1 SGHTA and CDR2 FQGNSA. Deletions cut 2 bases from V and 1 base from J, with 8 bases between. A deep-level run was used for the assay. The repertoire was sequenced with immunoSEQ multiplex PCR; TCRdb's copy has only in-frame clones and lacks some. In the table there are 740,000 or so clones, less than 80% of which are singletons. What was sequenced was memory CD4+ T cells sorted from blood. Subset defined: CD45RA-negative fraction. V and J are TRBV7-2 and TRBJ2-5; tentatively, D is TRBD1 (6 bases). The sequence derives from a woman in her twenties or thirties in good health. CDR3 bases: TGTGCCAGCAGCTTACAGACAGGCCAAGAGACCCAGTACTTC. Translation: CASSLQTGQETQYF. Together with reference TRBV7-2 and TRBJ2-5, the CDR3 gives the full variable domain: GAGVSQSPSNKVTEKGKDVELRCDPISGHTALYWYRQSLGQGLEFLIYFQGNSAPDKSGLPSDRFSAERTGGSVSTLTIQRTQQEDSAVYLCASSLQTGQETQYFGPGTRLLVL.